Listed here is a single TCR beta chain. The data belong to a study of PD-1 blockade in classical Hodgkin lymphoma. Study-level background: Patients were given intravenous nivolumab, 3 mg/kg, every 2 weeks.

Assay: immunoSEQ multiplex PCR; the TCRdb copy retains only in-frame clones and omits some. The table includes almost 95,000 clones, 83% detected once. Time point meaning: cycle 4 day 1 (C4D1), after less than 7 weeks of nivolumab. After autologous stem cell transplantation all patients relapsed, and prior brentuximab vedotin exposure differed between cohorts. Complete response, partial response or progressive disease were the best responses. With 7 bases clipped from V and 2 bases from J, the junction kept 3 bases outside the gene matches. The CDR3 length is 13 residues. CDR1 is MDHEN and CDR2 is SYDVKM in the germline V gene.

Sequenced here: peripheral blood mononuclear cells (PBMCs), sampled before the fourth cycle of nivolumab. V gene TRBV28 combines with J gene TRBJ1-1, with 8 positions matching TRBD1. This receptor was taken from a human donor with classical Hodgkin lymphoma. The CDR3 DNA sequence: TGTGCCAGCAAGGACAGGGCCAACACTGAAGCTTTCTTT. It translates to CASKDRANTEAFF.